This T cell receptor (beta chain) was obtained from a study of molecular identifiers for immune sequencing clone quantification. Study overall: Replicates partitioned RNA from approximately 20,000 or 98,000 naive CD8 cells into five parts, sequencing four. Study-wide results and limits: A shared barcode on identical TCR molecules could lead to underestimated sizes for highly expanded clones.

CDR1 SEHNR and CDR2 FQNEAQ come from the germline V gene (reference sequence). This CDR3 has 12 residues. The ends lost 7 bases at V and 14 bases at J; junction bases unmatched: 9. The bulk TCR libraries were made with methods described before and with listed TCR primers. TCRdb itself ran the PCR reads through MiXCR, one entry per CDR3 protein. The repertoire includes a few hundred thousand distinct CDR3 sequences, about 25% of them detected once, and over 0.6% sits in the top ten. This clonotype was detected many times. Its matching antigen is unknown. The source is a human donor in good health. Some libraries in this study had Jurkat cell RNA spiked in. Sequenced: naive CD8+ T cells from blood, with Jurkat cell RNA spiked in. Subset here: FACS-sorted CD8+CD4-CCR7+CD45RA+ naive T cells. V and J are TRBV7-9 and TRBJ2-3; 10 nucleotides agree with TRBD1. CDR3 region: CASTLLGTGVYF. Written as DNA, the CDR3 is TGTGCCAGCACCCTCCTCGGGACAGGGGTGTATTTT. The full variable domain, rest sourced from reference TRBV7-9 and TRBJ2-3, is DTGVSQNPRHKITKRGQNVTFRCDPISEHNRLYWYRQTLGQGPEFLTYFQNEAQLEKSRLLSDRFSAERPKGSFSTLEIQRTEQGDSAMYLCASTLLGTGVYFGPGTRLTVL.